This T cell receptor beta chain emerged from a study of cytomegalovirus exposure and HLA in healthy donors. The CDR3 has 16 amino acids. V gave up 1 base and J gave up 0 bases, with 10 bases separating them. Germline lookup yields CDR1 MGHRA and CDR2 YSYEKL. PCR involved 60 Vbeta and 13 Jbeta primers. Assay used: immunoSEQ multiplex PCR; TCRdb lists only in-frame clones, some missing. Found here are 100,000 to 150,000 clones, about three quarters of them singletons; the top ten hold approximately 8.2%. The sequenced sample was PBMCs. The chain couples TRBV4-1 to TRBJ1-5, with unresolved D. The receptor was isolated from a woman in her forties in good health and CMV-seropositive. As DNA, the CDR3 is TGCGCCAGCAGCCAAGCTGGGCCGAATAGCAATCAGCCCCAGCATTTT. This codes for CASSQAGPNSNQPQHF.